This T cell receptor (beta chain) was sequenced in a study of CXCR3-negative and CXCR3-positive naive CD8 T cells. Per germline, CDR1 DFQATT and CDR2 SNEGSKA (reference sequence). The length of the CDR3 is 11 residues. The method, 5' RACE with UMI labels, was used to prepare the TRB cDNA libraries. TCRdb re-called the 5' RACE reads; every CDR3 protein appears as one record, without DNA. The clone table shows about 140,000 distinct CDR3 sequences, with the ten largest holding 0.41%. Study conclusions and caveats: For CXCR3-positive naive cells, TRB CDR3s were more hydrophobic than those of CXCR3-negative naive cells. Naive cells that were CXCR3-negative or CXCR3-positive used TRBV-TRBJ genes alike, while memory cells diverged.

In the case of this clonotype: The antigen is undetermined.

Researchers reported sorting every CD8+ T cell subset in triplicate, around 300,000 cells per sort. Material for sequencing was naive CXCR3+ CD8+ T cells from blood. Subset of the sample: CD45RO-CCR7+CD27+CD95- naive CD8+ T cells expressing CXCR3 (TNR3+). This chain joins TRBV20-1 and TRBJ2-4. This sequence originates from a human donor in good health. Some clones in this sample may be carry-over from other donors' samples. CDR3 sequence reads: CSASEKNIQYF.